This paragraph reports one T cell receptor (beta chain). As yet, its antigen is unknown. The repertoire was sequenced with immunoSEQ multiplex PCR; TCRdb's copy has only in-frame clones and lacks some. The sample lists about 67,000 clones, around 91% occurring once. The CDR3 has 18 residues. The germline V and J ends were trimmed by 1 base and 5 bases, with 25 bases remaining between them. Per germline, CDR1 SGHRS and CDR2 YFSETQ. As for time point: week 11, during vaccination. Mutant IDH1 20-mer peptide, at 300 ug, made up each vaccine dose, with topical imiquimod. The data were obtained in a study of a mutant IDH1 vaccine in newly diagnosed glioma. At the level of the study: Patients got their first vaccination 4-6 weeks after radiotherapy alone, or with temozolomide cycles. Patients were pretreated with radiotherapy, temozolomide, or both, mostly both.

The receptor comes from a man aged 35 to 55 with glioma. The gene calls are TRBV5-1 and TRBJ2-7; D is unclear. The sample in question was PBMCs, obtained from a glioma patient whose treatment included an IDH1 peptide vaccine. The CDR3 nucleotides are TGCGCCAGCAGCTTGCCCACCCGCCTGTTAGAAAGTGTCGACGAGCAGTACTTC. Translated: CASSLPTRLLESVDEQYF.